The 16 T cell receptor beta chains below were found in one sample sequenced in a study of neoadjuvant anti-PD-1 for oral cavity cancer. This table comes from immunoSEQ multiplex PCR, and its TCRdb copy is limited to in-frame clones, with some not included. This sample yields over 7,500 clones, of which about 60% are seen a single time; around 4% belongs to the top ten. Time point of the sample: after neoadjuvant nivolumab, at surgical resection. This specimen consisted of PBMCs, obtained after nivolumab (anti-PD-1) treatment. These receptors were collected from a person aged 35-79 years with oral cavity squamous cell carcinoma.

The chain combines TRBV10-3 with TRBJ2-1; D ambiguous. Trimming stripped 3 bases from V and 0 bases from J, with 6 bases between. The CDR3 consists of 14 residues. Germline CDR1 reads ENHRY; CDR2 reads SYGVKD. The CDR3 sequence: CAISDRTSYNEQFF. The DNA of the CDR3 is TGTGCCATCAGTGACAGGACCTCCTACAATGAGCAGTTCTTC.

This chain joins TRBV13 and TRBJ2-6; D is uncertain. The CDR3 spans 13 residues. Germline V CDR1 and CDR2: PRHDT, FYEKMQ (reference sequence). Trimming took 6 bases from V and 0 from J, leaving 3 bases between them. The CDR3 DNA sequence: TGTGCCAGCAGGTACTCTGGGGCCAACGTCCTGACTTTC. It translates to CASRYSGANVLTF. Together with reference TRBV13 and TRBJ2-6, the CDR3 gives the full variable domain: AAGVIQSPRHLIKEKRETATLKCYPIPRHDTVYWYQQGPGQDPQFLISFYEKMQSDKGSIPDRFSAQQFSDYHSELNMSSLELGDSALYFCASRYSGANVLTFGAGSRLTVL.

The chain links TRBV21-1 to TRBJ2-6; TRBD1 is taken as the D call from the table, unchecked against the DNA. TRBV21-1 is annotated as a pseudogene. The CDR3 is 17 amino acids. CDR3 DNA sequence: TGTGCCAGCTCTGACAGGGATGTAGTTTCTGGGGCCAACGTCCTGACTTTC. The encoded protein is CASSDRDVVSGANVLTF.

J is TRBJ1-1 and V is TRBV6-1; D remains unclear. V was cut by 6 bases and J by 3 bases, with 11 bases left in between. Germline V gene data show CDR1 as MNHNS and CDR2 as SASEGT. The length of the CDR3 is 13 residues. The CDR3 DNA reads as TGTGCCAGCAGGAGGGTGTTCGACACTGAAGCTTTCTTT. This sequence encodes CASRRVFDTEAFF.

The V gene is TRBV5-1, the J gene TRBJ1-1, with TRBD1 matching over 10 bases. Germline values: CDR1 SGHRS, CDR2 YFSETQ. This CDR3 region has 14 residues. The ends lost 5 bases at V and 8 bases at J; junction bases unmatched: 9. Written as DNA, the CDR3 is TGCGCCAGCAGGCGGACAGGGGGGCCCCAAGAAGCTTTCTTT. This codes for CASRRTGGPQEAFF.

The chain links TRBV7-7 to TRBJ2-3; D might be TRBD1 (5 bases). The CDR3 is 14 residues long. V lost 2 bases, J lost 2 bases, and 8 bases lay in between. The germline CDR1 and CDR2 sequences are SSHAT and FNYEAQ (reference sequence). The CDR3 nucleotides are TGTGCCAGCAGCTTAAGTGGGGCCACAGATACGCAGTATTTT. Its translation is CASSLSGATDTQYF.

The chain links TRBV6-5 to TRBJ2-2; tentatively, D is TRBD1 or TRBD2 (5 bases each). Germline V gene data show CDR1 as MNHEY and CDR2 as SVGAGI. The V end lost 0 bases, the J end lost 4 bases, and 12 bases lay between the germline ends. The CDR3 has 16 residues. The CDR3 spells CASSYSRAGRTGELFF. Written as DNA, the CDR3 is TGTGCCAGCAGTTACTCGAGGGCAGGGCGCACCGGGGAGCTGTTTTTT.

To note about this clone: A junction end diverges from the germline sequence, so it may reflect a read error. The V gene is TRBV19, the J gene TRBJ2-7; no reliable D call. Germline V gene lookup returns CDR1 LNHDA and CDR2 SQIVND (reference sequence). The CDR3 covers 11 residues. The CDR3 is CASSRAAEQYF. DNA for the CDR3: TGTGCCAGCAGTAGGGCGGCCGAGCAGTACTTC.

This chain links TRBV27 with TRBJ1-2; 7 bases are shared with TRBD1. This CDR3 is 17 amino acids long. CDR1 and CDR2 (germline): MNHEY, SMNVEV (reference sequence). V lost 5 bases and J lost 2; bases outside the gene matches: 14. The CDR3 DNA reads TGTGCCAGCAGTCCCGAAGACAGGGCCGGAGGAAACTATGGCTACACCTTC. It is translated as CASSPEDRAGGNYGYTF.

The chain couples TRBV11-2 to TRBJ1-4; possibly TRBD1 for D (5 bases). Trimming pared 5 bases from V and 4 bases from J, leaving 14 bases between. This CDR3 contains 15 residues. Germline V gene data show CDR1 as SGHAT and CDR2 as FQNNGV. CDR3 nucleotide sequence: TGTGCCAGCAGCCAAAGATGGGACTTTAATGAAAAACTGTTTTTT. Protein sequence: CASSQRWDFNEKLFF. The full variable domain, its missing parts supplied by reference TRBV11-2 and TRBJ1-4, is EAGVAQSPRYKIIEKRQSVAFWCNPISGHATLYWYQQILGQGPKLLIQFQNNGVVDDSQLPKDRFSAERLKGVDSTLKIQPAKLEDSAVYLCASSQRWDFNEKLFFGSGTQLSVL.

V usage is TRBV5-5 and J usage is TRBJ1-5, with TRBD1 matching over 9 bases. The CDR3 extends over 14 amino acids. Per germline, CDR1 SGHKS and CDR2 YYEKEE (reference sequence). The junction had 8 bases not matched to a gene; V was cut back by 4 bases and J by 9 bases. The CDR3 region has the DNA TGTGCCAGCAGCCCAGGACAGGGGCAACGGCCCCAGCATTTT. Its translation is CASSPGQGQRPQHF.

V usage is TRBV6-1 and J usage is TRBJ2-1; 7 bases match TRBD1. The CDR3 is 17 residues long. Germline-derived CDR1 and CDR2 are MNHNS and SASEGT. V lost 3 bases to trimming and J lost 2 bases; unmatched junction nucleotides: 10. This CDR3 is CASSEFDRVSPYNEQFF. The CDR3 DNA is TGTGCCAGCAGTGAGTTTGACAGGGTAAGCCCCTACAATGAGCAGTTCTTC.

This clone showed up just once. The gene calls are TRBV6-4 and TRBJ1-1; D remains unclear. The CDR3 sequence is 14 residues long. Germline CDR1 reads MRHNA; CDR2 reads SNTAGT. V was clipped by 5 bases and J by 2 bases, with 12 bases between them. The CDR3 nucleotides are TGTGCCAGCAGTTTAGATAGGACTAACACTGAAGCTTTCTTT. Residues: CASSLDRTNTEAFF.

This sequence joins TRBV5-1 and TRBJ2-7; 11 nucleotides match TRBD1. This CDR3 contains 16 residues. The germline CDR1 and CDR2 sequences are SGHRS and YFSETQ. V lost 2 bases, J lost 5 bases, and 9 bases stayed unmatched. The CDR3 sequence: CASSFKRDRGKDEQYF. DNA of the CDR3: TGCGCCAGCAGCTTTAAAAGGGACAGGGGGAAGGACGAGCAGTACTTC.

V gene TRBV11-3 combines with J gene TRBJ2-5; 8 nucleotides line up with TRBD2. V lost 3 bases and J lost 4; bases outside the gene matches: 7. Germline assignment: CDR1 SGHNT and CDR2 YENEEA. The CDR3 length is 15 residues. CDR3 coding DNA: TGTGCCAGCAGCTTGGGGGCCGGGAGGGGAGAGACCCAGTACTTC. This sequence encodes CASSLGAGRGETQYF.

This chain joins TRBV7-8 and TRBJ2-7; TRBD2 aligns across 7 bases. The length of the CDR3 is 15 residues. Losses at the gene ends were 6 bases for V and 4 bases for J; bases not matched to a gene: 12. Germline V gene sequence: CDR1 SGHVS, CDR2 FQNEAQ. CDR3 coding DNA: TGTGCCAGCAGTGGGAGGGCAGGGACTGCTTACGAGCAGTACTTC. Translated: CASSGRAGTAYEQYF.